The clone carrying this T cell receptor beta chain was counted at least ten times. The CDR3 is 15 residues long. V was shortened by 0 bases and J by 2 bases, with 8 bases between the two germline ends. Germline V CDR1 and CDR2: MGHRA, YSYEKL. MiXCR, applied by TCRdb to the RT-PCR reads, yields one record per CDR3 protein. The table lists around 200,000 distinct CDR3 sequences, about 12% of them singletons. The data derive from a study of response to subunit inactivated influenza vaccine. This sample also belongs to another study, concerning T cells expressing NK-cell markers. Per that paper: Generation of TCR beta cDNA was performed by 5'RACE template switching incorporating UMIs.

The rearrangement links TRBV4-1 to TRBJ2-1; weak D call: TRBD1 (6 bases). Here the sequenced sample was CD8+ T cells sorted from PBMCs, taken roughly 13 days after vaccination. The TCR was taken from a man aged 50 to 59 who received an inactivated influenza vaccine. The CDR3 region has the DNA TGCGCCAGCAGCCAAGATGGGGGCCCCTACAATGAGCAGTTCTTC. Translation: CASSQDGGPYNEQFF.